Listed here is a single T cell receptor (beta chain). Germline V gene data show CDR1 as SGHRS and CDR2 as YFSETQ. V was pared by 4 bases and J by 1 base, with 14 bases of the junction left unmatched. CDR3 length: 18 amino acids. The assay was immunoSEQ multiplex PCR, and TCRdb's table has in-frame clones only and misses some. The sample has around 57,000 clones; about 92% are singletons. These data come from a study of T cell changes during pregnancy in multiple sclerosis. Sample: CD4+ T cells from peripheral blood mononuclear cells, taken in the third trimester of pregnancy. This TCR came from a female donor with multiple sclerosis, enrolled in a pregnancy study. V usage is TRBV5-1 and J usage is TRBJ2-4, with 7 bases identical to TRBD1. CDR3 amino acids: CASSASTGEAWAKNIQYF. The CDR3 DNA reads as TGCGCCAGCAGCGCGAGCACAGGGGAAGCGTGGGCCAAAAACATTCAGTACTTC.